This TCR beta chain was obtained from a study of Graves' ophthalmopathy and Graves' hyperthyroidism (dated by TCRdb to the late 2010s). About the full investigation: Peripheral blood samples were taken at the time of initial diagnosis, before any treatment was given. Following sampling, methimazole starting at 30 mg daily was administered to hyperthyroidism patients, and high-dose intravenous methylprednisolone was administered to ophthalmopathy patients. A discovery set of 100 patients (approximately 45 ophthalmopathy, 55 to 60 stable hyperthyroidism) was enrolled to explore V-J signatures distinguishing ophthalmopathy from hyperthyroidism. In about 6 hyperthyroidism patients, T-cell repertoires of thyroid tissue and blood were compared. An independent validation cohort was composed of 18 hyperthyroidism patients and around 16 patients who later progressed from hyperthyroidism to ophthalmopathy. In total, 135 blood samples were TCR-sequenced: around 42 ophthalmopathy, over 70 hyperthyroidism and approximately 17 hyperthyroidism-to-ophthalmopathy patients. The study used TCR beta repertoire signatures to distinguish Graves' ophthalmopathy from Graves' hyperthyroidism and to predict progression to ophthalmopathy.

TCR beta CDR3 regions were amplified from RNA transcripts for repertoire sequencing. The first round of RT-PCR was done with HTBI primers and the Qiagen OneStep RT-PCR kit, and was followed by a second round of multiplex PCR, then size selection and purification. Libraries were sequenced paired-end with 100 bp reads on an Illumina HiSeq2000. Per the original workflow: SOAPnuke was used to process the reads, removing any read that contained adapters or uncalled bases, had a mean Phred below 15, or lacked an exact match to the constant primer or identifier. COPE v1.2.5 was used to merge the high-quality paired reads. Each unique nucleotide sequence was defined as a clonotype, and clonotypes were aligned to IMGT TRB V, D and J references with MiTCR v1.1. Analysis was restricted to V-J combinations with a frequency above 0.0001, which covered about 99% of repertoires. A TCR clonal expansion and chaos score per V-J combination was defined as the ratio of F50 clonal expansion to chaos observed in the TCRdist matrix. Welch's t-statistics and random forest were used to reduce the features to some 13 V-J combinations, which were then used as input to a naive Bayes classifier. The similarity between thyroid and blood repertoires was quantified using the Morisita-Horn index. Using fastp trimming at Q25 and MiXCR clonotype assembly, TCRdb reanalyzed the public sequencing data and kept in-frame beta chains. For every CDR3 protein sequence, its rows merge into one entry that carries the most common genes and DNA. TCRdb's processing, not the study's, gives the V and J calls here. The sample has 200,000 to 250,000 distinct CDR3 sequences on record, less than 55% of them singletons. The ten top clones hold over 40% of the sample.

Results and caveats for the whole study, not just this receptor: Sample size was not statistically predetermined, and group allocation was not concealed from the investigators. In validation, the model predicted ophthalmopathy progression with more than 55% sensitivity and roughly 72% specificity; roughly 11 predicted patients were CT-confirmed with GO in a median of roughly 6.8 months. In cross-validation, the 13-signature model distinguished ophthalmopathy from stable hyperthyroidism with approximately 88% sensitivity and almost 83% specificity, and in the test set the corresponding values were roughly 80% and 76%. Among expanded thyroid clonotypes with frequency above 0.001, most also showed up in blood, which suggests that blood repertoires may reflect the thyroid immune response.

The ophthalmopathy patients had moderately to severely active disease, with a Clinical Activity Score of 3 or higher, a NOSPECS grade of 4 or higher, and a disease duration of less than 3 months. Patients were excluded if they had other autoimmune diseases, uncontrolled infections, pregnancy or lactation. Clinical symptoms, serum thyroxine, TRAb, thyroid ultrasound and orbital computed tomography formed the basis of the diagnosis. PBMCs were isolated from 8 to 10 ml of fresh peripheral blood by Ficoll-Paque density gradient centrifugation. Total RNA was extracted using Trizol reagent, and RNA quality was checked on an Agilent 2100 Bioanalyzer. V is cut by 5 bases and J by 6 bases, and the space between the germline ends is 14 bases. From a lookup of the germline V gene, CDR1 and CDR2 are SGHTA and FQGTGA. The CDR3 numbers 15 residues from cysteine through phenylalanine. Kept here is only the CDR3 DNA, which spans 45 bases and is read in frame from base 1.

Worth noting for this clonotype: No antigen is known for it. One base away there is no much larger clone; base qualities are not given.

This sequence uses TRBV7-3 and TRBJ1-6, and the D gene may be TRBD1, 6 bases matching. The material sequenced was peripheral blood. This TCR derives from an adult man with Graves' ophthalmopathy. The DNA sequence is as follows: TGTGCCAGCAGCCTCAACAGGGCTGGTAATTCACCCCTCCACTTT. It specifies CASSLNRAGNSPLHF.